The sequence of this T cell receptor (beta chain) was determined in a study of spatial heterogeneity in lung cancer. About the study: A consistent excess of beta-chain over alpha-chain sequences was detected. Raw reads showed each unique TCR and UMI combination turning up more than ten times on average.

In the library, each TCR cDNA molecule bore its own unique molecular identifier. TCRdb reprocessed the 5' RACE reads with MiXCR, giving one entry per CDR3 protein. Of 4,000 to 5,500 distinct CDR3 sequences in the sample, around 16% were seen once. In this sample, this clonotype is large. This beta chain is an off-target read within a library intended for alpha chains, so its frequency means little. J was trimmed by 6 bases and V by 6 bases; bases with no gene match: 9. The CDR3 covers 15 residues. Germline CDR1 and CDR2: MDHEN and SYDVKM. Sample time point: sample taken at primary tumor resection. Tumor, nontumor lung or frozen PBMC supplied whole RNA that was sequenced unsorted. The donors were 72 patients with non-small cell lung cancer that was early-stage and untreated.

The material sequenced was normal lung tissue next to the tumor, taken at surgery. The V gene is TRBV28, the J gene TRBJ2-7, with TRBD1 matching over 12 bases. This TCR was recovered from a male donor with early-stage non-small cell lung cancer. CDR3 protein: CASSRRGQGATEQYF. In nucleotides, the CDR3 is TGTGCCAGCAGCCGACGGGGACAGGGGGCTACCGAGCAGTACTTC.